These T cell receptor beta chains were read from a single sample in a study of T cell responses to AZD1222 COVID-19 vaccine. Assay used: immunoSEQ multiplex PCR; TCRdb lists only in-frame clones, some missing. The data show about 98,000 clones, approximately 86% seen once. Sequences were derived from peripheral blood, sampled on day 0 of AZD1222 vaccination. These receptor sequences come from an adult in good health. CDR3s include the opening cysteine and the closing phenylalanine or tryptophan. D genes are given only for firm matches. A clone size is listed for some rows: how often the clone was seen (once, few, many), or a class if it is expanded.

>few|NA|TRBJ2-5|TRBV5-1
CASSLDGTGTQYF
TGCGCCAGCAGCTTGGACGGAACTGGGACCCAGTACTTC
>NA|TRBD1|TRBJ1-6|TRBV28
CASTFPGALQGLRRMSPLHF
TGTGCCAGCACTTTCCCTGGCGCCCTACAGGGGTTAAGACGCATGTCACCCCTCCACTTT
>NA|NA|TRBJ2-7|TRBV5-1
CASRASGGNPQYEQYF
TGCGCCAGCAGGGCCTCAGGGGGGAACCCCCAGTACGAGCAGTACTTC
>NA|NA|TRBJ1-6|TRBV2
CASSVDWDSPLHF
TGTGCCAGCAGTGTGGACTGGGATTCACCCCTCCACTTT
>few|TRBD1|TRBJ1-1|TRBV24-1
CATSDQRTGTPEAFF
TGTGCCACCAGTGACCAGAGGACAGGGACCCCTGAAGCTTTCTTT
>NA|TRBD2|TRBJ2-1|TRBV28
CASSSRLAGGDEQFF
TGTGCCAGCAGTTCACGACTAGCGGGAGGGGATGAGCAGTTCTTC
>NA|NA|TRBJ1-1|TRBV27
CASTLLGGNTEAFF
TGTGCCAGCACCCTCTTAGGGGGGAACACTGAAGCTTTCTTT
>few|TRBD1|TRBJ1-4|TRBV6-6
CASSDTGTGVEKLFF
TGTGCCAGCAGCGATACCGGGACAGGGGTGGAAAAACTGTTTTTT
>NA|TRBD2|TRBJ2-7|TRBV6-1
CASSEVGLAASYEQYF
TGTGCCAGCAGTGAAGTAGGACTAGCGGCTTCCTACGAGCAGTACTTC
>NA|NA|TRBJ1-2|TRBV7-8
CASSLGRQSHGYTF
TGTGCCAGCAGCTTAGGACGACAGAGCCATGGCTACACCTTC
>NA|NA|TRBJ1-1|TRBV7-2
CASSQQGGDAEAFF
TGTGCCAGCAGCCAGCAGGGCGGGGATGCTGAAGCTTTCTTT
>NA|TRBD2|TRBJ2-3|TRBV2
CARVAGTTDTQYF
TGTGCCCGGGTAGCGGGTACTACAGATACGCAGTATTTT
>NA|NA|TRBJ1-5|TRBV2
CASTTGRALNQPQHF
TGTGCCAGCACTACCGGGCGGGCCCTCAATCAGCCCCAGCATTTT
>NA|NA|TRBJ2-3|TRBV4-2
CASSQVRGSTDTQYF
TGTGCCAGCAGCCAAGTACGGGGGTCGACAGATACGCAGTATTTT
>NA|NA|TRBJ1-2|TRBV10-2
CASSEGGGGTF
TGCGCCAGCAGTGAAGGAGGGGGAGGCACCTTC
>NA|NA|TRBJ2-7|TRBV5-1
CASSPREQGLTYEQYF
TGCGCCAGCAGCCCGAGGGAGCAGGGGTTGACCTACGAGCAGTACTTC
>NA|NA|TRBJ2-5|TRBV5-1
CASSEQWTEETQYF
TGCGCCAGCAGCGAACAATGGACGGAAGAGACCCAGTACTTC
>NA|NA|TRBJ1-1|TRBV27
CASSLGPGTEAFF
TGTGCCAGCAGTTTAGGCCCCGGTACTGAAGCTTTCTTT
>NA|NA|TRBJ1-2|TRBV2
CASSVGRTNYGYTF
TGTGCCAGCAGTGTGGGCAGAACTAACTATGGCTACACCTTC
>NA|NA|TRBJ1-4|TRBV5-1
CASSFRTVGGEKLFF
TGCGCCAGCAGCTTCCGGACGGTTGGAGGGGAAAAACTGTTTTTT
>NA|NA|TRBJ1-1|TRBV5-1
CASSGPPAHTEAFF
TGCGCCAGCTCCGGGCCCCCGGCGCACACTGAAGCTTTCTTT
>NA|NA|TRBJ2-3|TRBV19
CASSINGRTDTQYF
TGTGCCAGTAGTATTAACGGACGCACAGATACGCAGTATTTT
>NA|TRBD2|TRBJ2-5|TRBV24-1
CATSVPSVRGAETQYF
TGTGCCACCAGTGTCCCCTCGGTGCGGGGGGCAGAGACCCAGTACTTC
>few|NA|TRBJ1-1|TRBV6-1
CASSDPQGRRAEAFF
TGTGCCAGCAGTGACCCACAGGGTCGAAGGGCTGAAGCTTTCTTT
>NA|NA|TRBJ2-1|TRBV4-2
CASSQAYNEQFF
TGTGCCAGCAGCCAAGCGTACAATGAGCAGTTCTTC
>NA|NA|TRBJ2-1|TRBV7-9
CASSPQVGGEQFF
TGTGCCAGCAGCCCTCAGGTCGGGGGTGAGCAGTTCTTC
>NA|TRBD1|TRBJ2-7|TRBV7-2
CASSITGGSYEQYF
TGTGCCAGCAGCATAACAGGGGGCTCCTACGAGCAGTACTTC
>few|TRBD1|TRBJ2-7|TRBV19
CASSIGVGTGPEEQYF
TGTGCCAGTAGTATCGGGGTCGGGACAGGGCCGGAAGAGCAGTACTTC
>NA|NA|TRBJ1-4|TRBV19
CASSAGTGKLFF
TGTGCCAGTAGCGCCGGGACGGGAAAACTGTTTTTT
>few|NA|TRBJ1-1|TRBV10-3
CAISDGLMNTEAFF
TGTGCCATCAGTGATGGACTGATGAACACTGAAGCTTTCTTT
>NA|NA|TRBJ1-6|TRBV4-2
CASSQERTLYNSPLHF
TGTGCCAGCAGCCAAGAGCGGACACTCTATAATTCACCCCTCCACTTT
>few|NA|TRBJ2-7|TRBV6-5
CASRGPRIYEQYF
TGTGCCAGCAGGGGGCCGAGGATCTACGAGCAGTACTTC
>NA|TRBD2|TRBJ2-7|TRBV5-1
CASSLEPAGELEQYF
TGCGCCAGCAGCTTGGAGCCAGCGGGAGAGTTGGAGCAGTACTTC
>NA|NA|TRBJ2-1|TRBV7-9
CASSPREGWGNEQFF
TGTGCCAGCAGCCCCCGTGAGGGGTGGGGCAATGAGCAGTTCTTC
>NA|TRBD1|TRBJ2-2|TRBV3-1/TRBV3-2
CASSQWGQSNTGELFF
TGTGCCAGCAGCCAATGGGGACAGTCGAACACCGGGGAGCTGTTTTTT
>NA|TRBD1|TRBJ1-1|TRBV18
CASSPTQGADNTEAFF
TGTGCCAGCTCACCAACCCAGGGGGCGGATAACACTGAAGCTTTCTTT
>NA|NA|TRBJ2-1|TRBV19
CASTPASSYNEQFF
TGTGCCAGTACCCCGGCTAGCTCCTACAATGAGCAGTTCTTC
>few|TRBD2|TRBJ2-7|TRBV6-2/TRBV6-3
CASSSSGSSYEQYF
TGTGCCAGCAGCTCTAGCGGGAGTTCCTACGAGCAGTACTTC
>NA|NA|TRBJ1-2|TRBV5-4
CASSFQGSYGYTF
TGTGCCAGCAGCTTTCAGGGAAGCTATGGCTACACCTTC
>once|NA|TRBJ1-2|TRBV7-2
CASSQSTGGYGYTF
TGTGCCAGCAGTCAATCGACGGGAGGATATGGCTACACCTTC
>NA|NA|TRBJ2-4|TRBV23-1
CASRLTETALKNIQYF
TGCGCCAGCAGGCTAACCGAGACAGCTCTCAAAAACATTCAGTACTTC
>once|TRBD2|TRBJ2-7|TRBV28
CASSLWDLAGGPGEQYF
TGTGCCAGCAGTTTATGGGACCTAGCGGGAGGGCCGGGCGAGCAGTACTTC
>NA|NA|TRBJ1-1|TRBV10-3
CAISSKRDDTEAFF
TGTGCCATCAGTAGCAAAAGAGATGACACTGAAGCTTTCTTT
>NA|NA|TRBJ2-1|TRBV11-1
CASRPAGYNEQFF
TGTGCCAGCCGTCCGGCGGGGTACAATGAGCAGTTCTTC
>NA|TRBD1|TRBJ2-2|TRBV19
CASSSTGAPGELFF
TGTGCCAGTAGTTCCACAGGGGCTCCCGGGGAGCTGTTTTTT
>NA|NA|TRBJ1-6|TRBV11-2
CASSLTARSPLHF
TGTGCCAGCAGCTTAACAGCCCGTTCACCCCTCCACTTT
>NA|NA|TRBJ1-1|TRBV28
CASSSGFTGINTEAFF
TGTGCCAGCAGTTCAGGGTTTACGGGGATAAACACTGAAGCTTTCTTT
>NA|NA|TRBJ1-2|TRBV19
CASSIDGWSYTF
TGTGCCAGTAGTATTGACGGGTGGAGCTACACCTTC
>NA|NA|TRBJ1-2|TRBV6-5
CASSYSRGGADGYTF
TGTGCCAGCAGTTACTCTCGCGGGGGCGCTGATGGCTACACCTTC
>NA|NA|TRBJ1-1|TRBV19
CASSIDPGGNTEAFF
TGTGCCAGTAGTATAGATCCGGGTGGGAACACTGAAGCTTTCTTT
>NA|NA|TRBJ2-7|TRBV28
CASSTAGFSYEQYF
TGTGCCAGCAGTACGGCAGGGTTCTCCTACGAGCAGTACTTC
>NA|NA|TRBJ1-2|TRBV7-9
CASSLAGYGYTF
TGTGCCAGCAGCTTAGCCGGCTATGGCTACACCTTC